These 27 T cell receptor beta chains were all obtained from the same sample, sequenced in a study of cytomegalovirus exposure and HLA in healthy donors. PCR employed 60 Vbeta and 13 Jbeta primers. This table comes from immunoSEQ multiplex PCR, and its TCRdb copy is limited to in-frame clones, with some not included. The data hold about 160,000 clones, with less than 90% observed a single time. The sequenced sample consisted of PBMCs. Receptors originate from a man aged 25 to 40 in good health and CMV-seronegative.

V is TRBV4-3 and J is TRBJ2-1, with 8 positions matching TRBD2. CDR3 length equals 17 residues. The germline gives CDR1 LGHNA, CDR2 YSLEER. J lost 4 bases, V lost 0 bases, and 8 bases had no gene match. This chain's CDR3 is CASSQEFRGGYYNEQFF. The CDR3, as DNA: TGCGCCAGCAGCCAAGAGTTTCGGGGGGGATATTACAATGAGCAGTTCTTC.

CDR3 residues: CASREETGTLNTEAFF. For the CDR3, the DNA is TGTGCCAGCAGGGAAGAAACCGGGACATTGAACACTGAAGCTTTCTTT. V is TRBV5-6 and J is TRBJ1-1; D is possibly TRBD1 (6 bases). The CDR3 is made up of 16 amino acids. CDR1 is SGHDT and CDR2 is YYEEEE in the germline V gene. The V gene lost 5 bases and the J gene lost 0 bases, with 17 bases spanning the gap.

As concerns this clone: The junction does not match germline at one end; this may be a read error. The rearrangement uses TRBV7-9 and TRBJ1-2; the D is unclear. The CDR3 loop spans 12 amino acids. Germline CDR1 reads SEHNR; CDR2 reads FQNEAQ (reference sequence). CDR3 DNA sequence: TGTTCCAGCAGCCCCGACTACGGGGGCTACACCTTC. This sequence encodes CSSSPDYGGYTF.

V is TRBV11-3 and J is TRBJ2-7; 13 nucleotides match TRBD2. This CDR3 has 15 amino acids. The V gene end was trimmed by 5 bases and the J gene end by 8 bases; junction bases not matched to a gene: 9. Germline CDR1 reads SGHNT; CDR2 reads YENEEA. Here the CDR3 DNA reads TGTGCCAGCAGCGGCACGGGGACTAGCGGGAATAAGCAGTACTTC. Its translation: CASSGTGTSGNKQYF.

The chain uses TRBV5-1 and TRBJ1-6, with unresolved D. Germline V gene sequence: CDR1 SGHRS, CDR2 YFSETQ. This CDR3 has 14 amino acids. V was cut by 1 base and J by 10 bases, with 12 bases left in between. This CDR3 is CASSLKDGGSPLHF. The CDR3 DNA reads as TGCGCCAGCAGCTTGAAAGATGGAGGCTCACCCCTCCACTTT. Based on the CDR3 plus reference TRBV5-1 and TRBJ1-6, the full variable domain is KAGVTQTPRYLIKTRGQQVTLSCSPISGHRSVSWYQQTPGQGLQFLFEYFSETQRNKGNFPGRFSGRQFSNSRSEMNVSTLELGDSALYLCASSLKDGGSPLHFGNGTRLTVT.

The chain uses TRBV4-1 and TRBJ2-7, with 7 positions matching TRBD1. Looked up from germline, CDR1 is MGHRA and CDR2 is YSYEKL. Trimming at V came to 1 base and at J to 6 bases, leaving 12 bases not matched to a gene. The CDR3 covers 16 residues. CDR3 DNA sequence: TGCGCCAGCAGCCAAGTTTTCCCCCCGACAGGGACCGAGCAGTACTTC. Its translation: CASSQVFPPTGTEQYF.

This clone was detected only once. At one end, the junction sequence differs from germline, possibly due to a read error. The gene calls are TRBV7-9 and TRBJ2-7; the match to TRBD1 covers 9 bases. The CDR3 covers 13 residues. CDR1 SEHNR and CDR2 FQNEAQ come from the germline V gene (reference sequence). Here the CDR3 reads CASSRTTGGEQHF. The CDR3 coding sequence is TGTGCCAGCAGCCGAACCACAGGGGGCGAGCAGCACTTC.

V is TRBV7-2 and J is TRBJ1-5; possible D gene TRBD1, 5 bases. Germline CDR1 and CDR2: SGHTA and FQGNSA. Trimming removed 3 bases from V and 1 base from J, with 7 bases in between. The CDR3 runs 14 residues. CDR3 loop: CASSFRQSNQPQHF. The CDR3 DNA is TGTGCCAGCAGCTTCAGACAGAGCAATCAGCCCCAGCATTTT.

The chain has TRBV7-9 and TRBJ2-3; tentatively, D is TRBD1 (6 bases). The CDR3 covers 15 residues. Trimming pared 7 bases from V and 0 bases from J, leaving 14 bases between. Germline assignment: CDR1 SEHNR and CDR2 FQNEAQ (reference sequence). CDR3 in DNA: TGTGCCAGCAACCCCAGGGACAAGAGCACAGATACGCAGTATTTT. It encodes CASNPRDKSTDTQYF.

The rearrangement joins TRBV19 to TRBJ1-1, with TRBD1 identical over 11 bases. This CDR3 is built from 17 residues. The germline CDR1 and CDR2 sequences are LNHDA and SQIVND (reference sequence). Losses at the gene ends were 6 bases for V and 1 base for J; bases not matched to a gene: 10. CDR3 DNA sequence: TGTGCCAGTAGCTTCACCCGGACAGGGGGCGCGAACACTGAAGCTTTCTTT. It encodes CASSFTRTGGANTEAFF.

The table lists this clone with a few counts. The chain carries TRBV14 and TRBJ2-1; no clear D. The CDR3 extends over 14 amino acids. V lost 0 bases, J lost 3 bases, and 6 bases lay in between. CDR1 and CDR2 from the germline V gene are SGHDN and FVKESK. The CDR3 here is CASSQDLSYNEQFF. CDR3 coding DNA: TGTGCCAGCAGCCAAGATCTCAGCTACAATGAGCAGTTCTTC.

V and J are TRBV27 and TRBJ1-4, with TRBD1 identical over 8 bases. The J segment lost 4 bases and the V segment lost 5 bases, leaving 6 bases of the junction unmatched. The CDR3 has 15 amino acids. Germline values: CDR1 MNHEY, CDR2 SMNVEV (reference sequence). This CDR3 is CASSKGQGLNEKLFF. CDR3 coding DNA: TGTGCCAGCAGTAAAGGACAGGGCCTTAATGAAAAACTGTTTTTT. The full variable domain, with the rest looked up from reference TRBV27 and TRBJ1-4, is EAQVTQNPRYLITVTGKKLTVTCSQNMNHEYMSWYRQDPGLGLRQIYYSMNVEVTDKGDVPEGYKVSRKEKRNFPLILESPSPNQTSLYFCASSKGQGLNEKLFFGSGTQLSVL.

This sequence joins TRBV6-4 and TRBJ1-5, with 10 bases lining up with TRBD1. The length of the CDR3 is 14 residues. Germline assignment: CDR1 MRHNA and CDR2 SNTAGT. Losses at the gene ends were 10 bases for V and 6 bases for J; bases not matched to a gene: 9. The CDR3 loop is CATDKTGGCQPQHF. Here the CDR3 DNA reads TGTGCCACCGATAAGACAGGGGGCTGTCAGCCCCAGCATTTT.

The CDR3 nucleotides read TGCAGCGTAGACCGGACTAGCGGAGAGACCCAGTACTTC. Amino acids: CSVDRTSGETQYF. V is TRBV29-1 and J is TRBJ2-5; 10 nucleotides agree with TRBD2. The V segment lost 6 bases and the J segment 4 bases; nucleotides outside the gene matches: 5. Germline V gene lookup returns CDR1 SQVTM and CDR2 ANQGSEA. The CDR3 is 13 amino acids.

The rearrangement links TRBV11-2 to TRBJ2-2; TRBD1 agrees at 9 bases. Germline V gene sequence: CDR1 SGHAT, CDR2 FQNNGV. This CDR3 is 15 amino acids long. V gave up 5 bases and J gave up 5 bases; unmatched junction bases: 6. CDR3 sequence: CASSGQGWGTGELFF. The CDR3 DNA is TGTGCCAGCAGCGGACAGGGGTGGGGGACCGGGGAGCTGTTTTTT.

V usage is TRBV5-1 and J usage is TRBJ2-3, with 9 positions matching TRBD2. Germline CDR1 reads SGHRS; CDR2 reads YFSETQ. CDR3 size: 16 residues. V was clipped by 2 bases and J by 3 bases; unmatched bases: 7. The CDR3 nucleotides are TGCGCCAGCAGCTTAGCTGCGGGGGGGCGGACAGATACGCAGTATTTT. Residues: CASSLAAGGRTDTQYF. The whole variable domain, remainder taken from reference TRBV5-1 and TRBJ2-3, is KAGVTQTPRYLIKTRGQQVTLSCSPISGHRSVSWYQQTPGQGLQFLFEYFSETQRNKGNFPGRFSGRQFSNSRSEMNVSTLELGDSALYLCASSLAAGGRTDTQYFGPGTRLTVL.

CDR3 nucleotides: TGTGCCATCAATAAGCTTGACACCGGGGAGCTGTTTTTT. Translated, it gives CAINKLDTGELFF. V gene TRBV10-3 combines with J gene TRBJ2-2; D unresolved. Trimming removed 7 bases from V and 3 bases from J, with 9 bases in between. The CDR3 is 13 amino acids. Germline assignment: CDR1 ENHRY and CDR2 SYGVKD.

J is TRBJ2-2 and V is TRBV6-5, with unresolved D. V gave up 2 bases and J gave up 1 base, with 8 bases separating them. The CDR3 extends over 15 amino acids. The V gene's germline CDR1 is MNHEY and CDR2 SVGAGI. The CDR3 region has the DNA TGTGCCAGCAGTTACGGTAGCCTGAACACCGGGGAGCTGTTTTTT. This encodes CASSYGSLNTGELFF.

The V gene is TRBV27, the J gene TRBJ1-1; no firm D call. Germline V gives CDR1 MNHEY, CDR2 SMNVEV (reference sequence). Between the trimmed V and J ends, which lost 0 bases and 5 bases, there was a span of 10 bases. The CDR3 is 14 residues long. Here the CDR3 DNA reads TGTGCCAGCAGTTTATCCGCGGGAAGGACTGAAGCTTTCTTT. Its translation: CASSLSAGRTEAFF.

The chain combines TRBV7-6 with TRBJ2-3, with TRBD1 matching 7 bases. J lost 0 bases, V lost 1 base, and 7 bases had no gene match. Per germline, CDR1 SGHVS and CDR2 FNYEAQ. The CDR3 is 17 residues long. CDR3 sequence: CASSLEGGLASTDTQYF. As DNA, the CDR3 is TGTGCCAGCAGCTTAGAAGGGGGCCTCGCTAGCACAGATACGCAGTATTTT.

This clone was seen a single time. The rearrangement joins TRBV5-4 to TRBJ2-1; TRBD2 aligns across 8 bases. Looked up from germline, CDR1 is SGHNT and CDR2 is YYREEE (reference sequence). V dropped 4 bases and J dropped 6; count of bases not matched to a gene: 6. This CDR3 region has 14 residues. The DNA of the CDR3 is TGTGCCAGCAGCCCCCGGCGGGGGGCCAATGAGCAGTTCTTC. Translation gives CASSPRRGANEQFF.

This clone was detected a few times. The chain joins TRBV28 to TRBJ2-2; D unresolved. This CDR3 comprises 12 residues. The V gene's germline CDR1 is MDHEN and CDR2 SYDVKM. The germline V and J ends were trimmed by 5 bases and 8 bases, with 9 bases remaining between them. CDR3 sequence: CASSVLVGELFF. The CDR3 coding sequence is TGTGCCAGCAGTGTCCTTGTAGGGGAGCTGTTTTTT.

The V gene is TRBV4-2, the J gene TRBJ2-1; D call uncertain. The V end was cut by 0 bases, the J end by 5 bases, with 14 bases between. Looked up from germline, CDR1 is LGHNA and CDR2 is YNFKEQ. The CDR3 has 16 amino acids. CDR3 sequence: CASSQDLAQRHNEQFF. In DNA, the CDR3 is TGTGCCAGCAGCCAAGATTTAGCCCAGCGTCACAATGAGCAGTTCTTC.

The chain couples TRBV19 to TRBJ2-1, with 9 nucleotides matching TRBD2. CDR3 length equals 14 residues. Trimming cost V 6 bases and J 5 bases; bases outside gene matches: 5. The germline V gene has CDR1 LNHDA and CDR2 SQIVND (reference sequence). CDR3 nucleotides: TGTGCCAGTAGAGGAGCGGGGGGTAACAATGAGCAGTTCTTC. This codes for CASRGAGGNNEQFF. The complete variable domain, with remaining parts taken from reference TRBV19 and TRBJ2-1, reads DGGITQSPKYLFRKEGQNVTLSCEQNLNHDAMYWYRQDPGQGLRLIYYSQIVNDFQKGDIAEGYSVSREKKESFPLTVTSAQKNPTAFYLCASRGAGGNNEQFFGPGTRLTVL.

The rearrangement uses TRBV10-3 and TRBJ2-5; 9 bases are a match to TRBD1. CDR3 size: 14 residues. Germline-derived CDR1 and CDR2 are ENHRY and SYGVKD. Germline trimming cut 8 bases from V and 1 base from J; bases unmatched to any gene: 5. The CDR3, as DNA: TGTGCCATCGGGGACAGGGCATCCCAAGAGACCCAGTACTTC. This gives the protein CAIGDRASQETQYF.

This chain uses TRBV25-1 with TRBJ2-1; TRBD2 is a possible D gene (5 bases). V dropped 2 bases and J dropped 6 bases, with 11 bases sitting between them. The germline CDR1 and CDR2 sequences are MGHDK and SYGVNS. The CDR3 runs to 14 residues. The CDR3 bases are TGTGCCAGCAGTGAAGGGCCTAGCCCCAATGAGCAGTTCTTC. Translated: CASSEGPSPNEQFF.

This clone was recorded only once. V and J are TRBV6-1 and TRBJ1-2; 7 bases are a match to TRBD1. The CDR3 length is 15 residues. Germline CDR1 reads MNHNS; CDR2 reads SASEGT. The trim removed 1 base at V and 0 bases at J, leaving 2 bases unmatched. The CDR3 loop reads CASSEERGPNYGYTF. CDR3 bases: TGTGCCAGCAGTGAAGAGAGGGGGCCTAACTATGGCTACACCTTC.